The clone carrying this T cell receptor beta chain was seen more than once but under ten times. Its specificity is unknown. Other nucleotide sequences in the sample specify the same CDR3. Sequenced by immunoSEQ multiplex PCR; TCRdb stores in-frame clones only, minus some. The sample lists a few million clones; roughly 92% were seen once. The data are from a study of shared clonotypes between healthy human individuals. Study in general: A couple of women and a few men aged 18 to 49 made up the donors.

V shed 0 bases and J shed 1 base, with 3 bases lying between them. The CDR3 sequence is 13 residues long. Germline CDR1 reads SGDLS; CDR2 reads YYNGEE. Study outcomes and limitations: Sorted-subset sequencing, rarefaction showed, was incomplete despite large depth.

The sequenced sample was naive CD4+ T cells from PBMCs. Subset: CD45RA+ positively selected. The sequence derives from a man between 18 and 29 years old in good health. Some clones in this sample may be carry-over from other donors' samples. V and J are TRBV9 and TRBJ2-3; D uncertain. CDR3 region: CASSVGGTDTQYF. The CDR3 coding sequence is TGTGCCAGCAGCGTAGGAGGCACAGATACGCAGTATTTT.